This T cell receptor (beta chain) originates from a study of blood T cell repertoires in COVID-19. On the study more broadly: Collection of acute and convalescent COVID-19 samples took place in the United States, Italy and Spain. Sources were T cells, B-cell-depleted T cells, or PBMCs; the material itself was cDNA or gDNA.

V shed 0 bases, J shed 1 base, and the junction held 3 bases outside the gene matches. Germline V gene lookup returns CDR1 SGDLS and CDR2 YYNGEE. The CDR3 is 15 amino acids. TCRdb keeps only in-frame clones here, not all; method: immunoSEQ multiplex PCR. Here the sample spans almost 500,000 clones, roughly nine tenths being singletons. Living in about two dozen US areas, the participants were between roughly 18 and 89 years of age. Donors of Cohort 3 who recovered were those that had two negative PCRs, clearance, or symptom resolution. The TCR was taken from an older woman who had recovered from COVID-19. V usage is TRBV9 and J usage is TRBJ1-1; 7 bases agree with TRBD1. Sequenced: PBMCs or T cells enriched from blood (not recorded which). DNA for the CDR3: TGTGCCAGCAGCGTAGCCGGGACAGCGAACACTGAAGCTTTCTTT. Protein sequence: CASSVAGTANTEAFF.